These T cell receptor beta chains were read from a single sample in a study of T cells in Graves' hyperthyroidism and ophthalmopathy. TCRdb re-derived calls from the multiplex PCR reads in MiXCR, one entry per CDR3 protein. Among approximately 150,000 distinct CDR3 sequences listed, around 8.9% were seen once. Material: blood. These receptors were obtained from a young woman with Graves' hyperthyroidism that later progressed to Graves' ophthalmopathy. Each CDR3 is given with its conserved first and last residue. A D gene is named only where the DNA matches it firmly. A clone size is listed for some rows: how often the clone was seen (once, few, many), or a class if it is expanded.

>NA|TRBV11-2|many|TRBJ1-1
TGTGCCAGCAGCTTTTGGTCGAACACTGAAGCTTTCTTT
CASSFWSNTEAFF
>NA|TRBV2|many|TRBJ1-5
TGTGCCAGCAGTGTTGGCAGGGTCAGAATGAATCAGCCCCAGCATTTT
CASSVGRVRMNQPQHF
>NA|TRBV5-6|NA|TRBJ2-3
TGTGCCAGCAGCTTGTCAGGCACAGATACGCAGTATTTT
CASSLSGTDTQYF
>NA|TRBV12-3/TRBV12-4|many|TRBJ2-4
TGTGCCAGCAGTTTTACGGGGGTTCACGCCAAAAACATTCAGTACTTC
CASSFTGVHAKNIQYF
>NA|TRBV6-1|many|TRBJ1-2
TGTGCCAGCAGATACGGCACGGGGTTCGGCTACACCTTC
CASRYGTGFGYTF
>NA|TRBV6-1|many|TRBJ2-7
TGTGCCAGCAGCGAAGCGGGCGGGGACTACGAGCAGTACTTC
CASSEAGGDYEQYF
>NA|TRBV6-1|many|TRBJ1-4
TGTGCCAGCAGTCCGCGGATTGCAACTAATGAAAAACTGTTTTTT
CASSPRIATNEKLFF
>NA|TRBV11-1|many|TRBJ1-6
TGTGCCAGCAGCTTTGATGCGAGGTCACCCCTCCACTTT
CASSFDARSPLHF
>TRBD1|TRBV18|many|TRBJ1-1
TGTGCCAGCAGCCCTACCGGGACAGGGGGCACTGAAGCTTTCTTT
CASSPTGTGGTEAFF
>TRBD1|TRBV7-9|many|TRBJ2-3
TGTGCCAGCAGCCTGGACAGGGGTTCCTACACAGATACGCAGTATTTT
CASSLDRGSYTDTQYF
>NA|TRBV2|many|TRBJ1-1
TGTGCCAGCAGTGAATCGGTGGCTTTCTTT
CASSESVAFF
>NA|TRBV5-6|few|TRBJ2-7
TGTGCCAGCACCTACACGGAAAACTACGAGCAGTACTTC
CASTYTENYEQYF
>TRBD2|TRBV13|few|TRBJ2-1
TGTGCCAGCAGCTTAGGGGTATTAGCGGGCGGCAATAATGAGCAGTTCTTC
CASSLGVLAGGNNEQFF
>NA|TRBV7-9|many|TRBJ2-1
TGTGCCAGCAGCTTAGGGACGTTGAGAGGGAGACCTACCTACAATGAGCAGTTCTTC
CASSLGTLRGRPTYNEQFF